The clone carrying this T cell receptor (beta chain) was seen only a few times. This table comes from immunoSEQ multiplex PCR, and its TCRdb copy is limited to in-frame clones, with some not included. The sample lists about 100,000 clones, roughly 87% occurring once. The CDR3 totals 13 residues. The V end lost 4 bases, the J end lost 4 bases, and 8 bases lay between the germline ends. Per the germline V gene, CDR1 is MGHRA and CDR2 is YSYEKL. These data are taken from a study of control samples from healthy donors and cancer patients. The chain links TRBV4-1 to TRBJ1-5, with D hard to call. Sequenced input: blood. The sequence was obtained from a woman in her forties or fifties in good health. CDR3 bases: TGCGCCAGCAGCCCTTGGGAGAATCAGCCCCAGCATTTT. It codes for CASSPWENQPQHF.